The rows below give T cell receptor beta chains drawn from one sample of a study of OX40 agonist ivuxolimab in advanced cancers. The table came from immunoSEQ multiplex PCR; TCRdb's copy has only in-frame clones and leaves some out. The table has about 12,000 clones, approximately 78% seen once. The input for sequencing was CD4+ or CD8+ T cells sorted from blood, taken in a trial of the OX40 agonist ivuxolimab. These receptors were taken from an adult with an advanced solid tumor such as melanoma, head and neck, liver or kidney cancer. CDR3s include the opening cysteine and the closing phenylalanine or tryptophan. The D gene is left open where the match is weak. Rows may omit the clone size; those that give it use once, few, many or a size class.

j_call clone_size v_call d_call cdr3_aa cdr3_nt
TRBJ2-1 medium-sized TRBV29-1 TRBD2 CSVIASGNNEQFF TGCAGCGTTATTGCTAGCGGGAACAATGAGCAGTTCTTC
TRBJ1-2 NA TRBV7-9 NA CASSLGTPAGYTF TGTGCCAGCAGCTTAGGGACACCCGCTGGCTACACCTTC
TRBJ2-4 NA TRBV9 NA CASSPGVAKNIQYF TGTGCCAGCAGCCCTGGGGTAGCCAAAAACATTCAGTACTTC
TRBJ2-1 once TRBV19 TRBD2 CASSNRLAGYNEQFF TGTGCCAGTAGTAACCGACTAGCGGGATACAATGAGCAGTTCTTC
TRBJ2-5 medium-sized TRBV5-4 TRBD2 CASSIETSGVGQETQYF TGTGCCAGCAGCATAGAGACTAGCGGGGTAGGCCAAGAGACCCAGTACTTC
TRBJ1-2 NA TRBV27 NA CASSGLPGVYGYTF TGTGCCAGCTCCGGACTCCCGGGGGTCTATGGCTACACCTTC
TRBJ2-7 NA TRBV6-5 TRBD1 CASSSGTGLYEQYF TGTGCCAGCAGTTCCGGGACAGGGCTCTACGAGCAGTACTTC
TRBJ2-1 NA TRBV7-8 NA CASSSPWVNEQFF TGTGCCAGCAGCTCGCCGTGGGTCAATGAGCAGTTCTTC
TRBJ2-1 few TRBV19 NA CASSISVYNEQFF TGTGCCAGTAGTATCAGCGTCTACAATGAGCAGTTCTTC
TRBJ2-3 NA TRBV9 NA CASSVQGGPVTDTQYF TGTGCCAGCAGCGTACAGGGGGGGCCCGTCACAGATACGCAGTATTTT
TRBJ2-7 NA TRBV5-5 NA CASSFRVSYEQYF TGTGCCAGCAGCTTCAGGGTCTCCTACGAGCAGTACTTC
TRBJ1-5 NA TRBV7-9 TRBD1 CASSLTGGGQPQHF TGTGCCAGCAGTCTTACAGGGGGCGGTCAGCCCCAGCATTTT
TRBJ2-1 NA TRBV6-6 TRBD2 CVSSSGGAYNEQFF TGTGTCAGCAGTAGCGGGGGGGCCTACAATGAGCAGTTCTTC
TRBJ1-1 NA TRBV5-8 NA CASSLGGHRNTEAFF TGTGCCAGCAGCTTGGGAGGACACAGGAACACTGAAGCTTTCTTT
TRBJ1-5 NA TRBV6-6 NA CASSRYTGGNQPQHF TGTGCCAGCAGTAGATACACCGGAGGGAATCAGCCCCAGCATTTT
TRBJ2-1 NA TRBV6-1 TRBD1 CASLTGTASYNEQFF TGTGCCAGCCTCACCGGGACAGCATCCTACAATGAGCAGTTCTTC
TRBJ2-4 NA TRBV6-6 TRBD2 CASSFAASGSNIQYF TGTGCCAGCAGTTTCGCGGCTAGCGGGAGTAACATTCAGTACTTC
TRBJ2-5 few TRBV5-6 TRBD1 CASIPWPAQGRETQYF TGTGCCAGCATCCCTTGGCCAGCACAGGGGAGAGAGACCCAGTACTTC
TRBJ1-1 NA TRBV7-8 TRBD1 CASRTGTVNTEAFF TGTGCCAGCAGGACCGGGACAGTGAACACTGAAGCTTTCTTT
TRBJ2-3 NA TRBV7-8 NA CASSLVPEGTDTQYF TGTGCCAGCAGCTTAGTTCCTGAGGGCACAGATACGCAGTATTTT
TRBJ2-2 NA TRBV6-5 NA CASSYGWGTGELFF TGTGCCAGCAGTTATGGGTGGGGCACCGGGGAGCTGTTTTTT
TRBJ1-1 NA TRBV18 NA CASSLLEASTEAFF TGTGCCAGCTCCCTCCTTGAGGCGAGCACTGAAGCTTTCTTT
TRBJ1-4 NA TRBV7-7 NA CASSKVLNEKLFF TGTGCTAGCAGCAAAGTGCTTAATGAAAAACTGTTTTTT
TRBJ1-1 NA TRBV27 TRBD1 CASRKRTGVGTEAFF TGTGCCAGCAGAAAACGGACAGGGGTGGGCACTGAAGCTTTCTTT
TRBJ2-3 NA TRBV27 TRBD2 CASSSTGLAITDTQYF TGTGCCAGCAGTTCTACCGGACTAGCGATCACAGATACGCAGTATTTT
TRBJ2-6 NA TRBV30 NA CAWSVAGHGANVLTF TGTGCCTGGAGTGTAGCCGGGCACGGGGCCAACGTCCTGACTTTC
TRBJ2-7 NA TRBV14 NA CASSQGLTYYEQYF TGTGCCAGCAGCCAAGGGCTAACCTATTACGAGCAGTACTTC
TRBJ1-1 NA TRBV4-1 NA CASSPPGEATEAFF TGCGCCAGCAGCCCCCCAGGGGAGGCCACTGAAGCTTTCTTT
TRBJ2-3 few TRBV18 TRBD1 CASSPSRQGSDTQYF TGTGCCAGCTCACCCTCGAGACAGGGGTCAGATACGCAGTATTTT
TRBJ2-7 NA TRBV10-3 NA CAISDQGPEQYF TGTGCCATCAGTGATCAGGGACCCGAGCAGTACTTC
TRBJ2-7 NA TRBV15 NA CATSTRDRFPYEQYF TGTGCCACCAGCACGCGCGACAGATTCCCCTACGAGCAGTACTTC
TRBJ2-5 NA TRBV2 NA CAKRDQETQYF TGTGCCAAAAGGGACCAAGAGACCCAGTACTTC
TRBJ2-2 NA TRBV5-5 NA CASSLGWTGELFF TGTGCCAGCAGCTTGGGGTGGACCGGGGAGCTGTTTTTT
TRBJ1-1 NA TRBV30 NA CAWTVPLGEDTEAFF TGTGCCTGGACCGTTCCCCTGGGGGAAGACACTGAAGCTTTCTTT
TRBJ2-1 NA TRBV29-1 NA CSVEDIEGAFF TGCAGCGTTGAGGACATCGAGGGAGCCTTCTTC
TRBJ2-7 NA TRBV4-1 TRBD2 CASSHLAGGLYEQYF TGCGCCAGCAGCCACCTAGCGGGAGGACTTTACGAGCAGTACTTC
TRBJ1-4 NA TRBV9 TRBD1 CASSPSGTGARYEKLFF TGTGCCAGCAGCCCCTCCGGGACAGGGGCAAGATATGAAAAACTGTTTTTT
TRBJ2-7 NA TRBV7-9 TRBD2 CASSSPGGVYEQYF TGTGCCAGCAGCTCCCCCGGGGGGGTCTACGAGCAGTACTTC
TRBJ1-4 NA TRBV19 NA CASKTDRPGEKLFF TGTGCCAGTAAGACGGACCGGCCGGGGGAAAAACTGTTTTTT
TRBJ1-4 NA TRBV27 TRBD1 CASSQGQLREKLFF TGTGCCAGCAGTCAGGGACAGTTGCGTGAAAAACTGTTTTTT
TRBJ2-1 NA TRBV11-2 TRBD2 CASSLDRGTSAILNEQFF TGTGCCAGCAGCTTAGATAGGGGGACTAGCGCTATTCTAAATGAGCAGTTCTTC
TRBJ1-6 NA TRBV27 NA CASRPVGGRDSPLHF TGTGCCAGCAGGCCCGTAGGGGGAAGGGATTCACCCCTCCACTTT
TRBJ2-7 NA TRBV15 NA CATSSGASYEQYF TGTGCCACCAGCTCAGGGGCAAGCTACGAGCAGTACTTC
TRBJ1-4 NA TRBV5-1 NA CASSFTGTNEKLFF TGCGCCAGCAGCTTCACTGGGACTAATGAAAAACTGTTTTTT
TRBJ2-3 NA TRBV5-6 NA CASSFSGAGTDTQYF TGTGCCAGCAGCTTCTCGGGGGCAGGGACAGATACGCAGTATTTT
TRBJ2-2 NA TRBV11-2 NA CASSFGAGELFF TGTGCCAGCAGCTTCGGGGCCGGGGAGCTGTTTTTT
TRBJ2-2 NA TRBV10-2 NA CASSDWGADTGELFF TGCGCCAGCAGTGACTGGGGGGCCGACACCGGGGAGCTGTTTTTT
TRBJ2-2 NA TRBV9 NA CASSPHTGELFF TGTGCCAGCAGCCCGCACACCGGGGAGCTGTTTTTT
TRBJ1-1 NA TRBV5-4 TRBD1 CASSFPIGQATEAFF TGTGCCAGCAGCTTCCCAATAGGACAGGCAACTGAAGCTTTCTTT
TRBJ1-3 NA TRBV5-1 NA CASSADAGGSGNTIYF TGCGCCAGCAGCGCTGACGCGGGGGGTTCGGGAAACACCATATATTTT
TRBJ2-7 NA TRBV6-5 TRBD1 CASSYEGTGTYEQYF TGTGCCAGCAGTTACGAAGGGACAGGGACCTACGAGCAGTACTTC
TRBJ1-2 NA TRBV19 NA CASSIVLANYGYTF TGTGCCAGTAGTATAGTCTTGGCTAACTATGGCTACACCTTC
TRBJ2-1 NA TRBV19 TRBD1 CASSISGQANNEQFF TGTGCCAGTAGTATTTCTGGACAGGCAAACAATGAGCAGTTCTTC
TRBJ1-5 NA TRBV6-1 NA CASSEVTNQPQHF TGTGCCAGCAGTGAAGTGACGAATCAGCCCCAGCATTTT
TRBJ1-5 NA TRBV9 TRBD1 CASSVGGGGQPQHF TGTGCCAGCAGCGTAGGAGGGGGCGGCCAGCCCCAGCATTTT
TRBJ2-1 NA TRBV4-2 NA CASSQGGAEQFF TGTGCCAGCAGCCAAGGAGGGGCCGAGCAGTTCTTC
TRBJ2-7 once TRBV27 NA CASRGPSYEQYF TGTGCCAGCAGAGGCCCTTCCTACGAGCAGTACTTC
TRBJ1-2 once TRBV7-2 NA CASSLGGGPKDAF TGTGCCAGCAGCTTAGGAGGGGGGCCAAAAGACGCCTTC
TRBJ2-3 NA TRBV28 NA CASSFLSGTDTQYF TGTGCCAGCAGTTTTCTTAGCGGCACAGATACGCAGTATTTT
TRBJ2-1 NA TRBV4-1 TRBD2 CASSQDLAGGHYNEQFF TGCGCCAGCAGCCAAGATCTGGCGGGGGGGCATTACAATGAGCAGTTCTTC